The 19 T cell receptor beta chains below come from one sample, sequenced in a study of identical twins. TCRdb independently ran MiXCR on the 5' RACE reads; one entry per CDR3 protein. The top ten hold approximately 9.3% of the sample, which has some 260,000 distinct CDR3 sequences, about an eighth seen once. Sequenced material: memory (CD45RO+) T cells sorted from blood. These receptors originate from a woman aged 18-29 years in good health.

This clonotype was counted between two and nine times. The chain is built from TRBV7-2 and TRBJ2-2, with no clear D. Germline values: CDR1 SGHTA, CDR2 FQGNSA. CDR3 size: 13 residues. The V end lost 2 bases, the J end lost 8 bases, and 9 bases lay between the germline ends. CDR3 sequence reads: CASSLNRAGELFF. CDR3 nucleotides: TGTGCCAGCAGCTTAAACCGAGCGGGGGAGCTGTTTTTT. Full variable domain (rest looked up from reference TRBV7-2 and TRBJ2-2): GAGVSQSPSNKVTEKGKDVELRCDPISGHTALYWYRQSLGQGLEFLIYFQGNSAPDKSGLPSDRFSAERTGGSVSTLTIQRTQQEDSAVYLCASSLNRAGELFFGEGSRLTVL.

This clonotype has more than one count but fewer than ten. DNA of the CDR3: TGTGCCAGCACGCGGGATCCCCTCTACAATGAGCAGTTCTTC. Translated, it gives CASTRDPLYNEQFF. V gene TRBV11-2 combines with J gene TRBJ2-1, with a weak D call TRBD2 (6 bases). This CDR3 is built from 14 residues. Trimming pared 7 bases from V and 3 bases from J, leaving 13 bases between. CDR1 and CDR2 (germline): SGHAT, FQNNGV. Supplemented by reference TRBV11-2 and TRBJ2-1, the full variable domain reads EAGVAQSPRYKIIEKRQSVAFWCNPISGHATLYWYQQILGQGPKLLIQFQNNGVVDDSQLPKDRFSAERLKGVDSTLKIQPAKLEDSAVYLCASTRDPLYNEQFFGPGTRLTVL.

The rearrangement uses TRBV18 and TRBJ2-1; 7 bases line up with TRBD1. With V trimmed by 7 bases and J by 0 bases, 3 bases remained unmatched. There are 14 residues in the CDR3. In germline, CDR1 is KGHSH, CDR2 LQKENI. The CDR3 is CASCEGASYNEQFF. CDR3 in DNA: TGTGCCAGCTGCGAGGGGGCCTCCTACAATGAGCAGTTCTTC.

The chain recombines TRBV5-4 with TRBJ2-5; unclear D gene. Germline-derived CDR1 and CDR2 are SGHNT and YYREEE (reference sequence). V lost 2 bases to trimming and J lost 1 base, with 6 bases between them. The CDR3 length is 13 residues. CDR3 nucleotides: TGTGCCAGCAGCTTTGACGCCCAAGAGACCCAGTACTTC. Translating gives CASSFDAQETQYF.

This clonotype occurred many times. The chain links TRBV12-3 or TRBV12-4 to TRBJ2-1; TRBD2 aligns across 8 bases. This CDR3 has 15 amino acids. The junction had 5 bases not matched to a gene; V was cut back by 1 base and J by 6 bases. In DNA, the CDR3 is TGTGCCAGCAGTTTAGGGGCCGGGAGGGGCAATGAGCAGTTCTTC. Translating gives CASSLGAGRGNEQFF.

This clonotype was counted ten times or more. V gene TRBV12-3 or TRBV12-4 combines with J gene TRBJ2-3, with 8 bases fitting TRBD1. V lost 7 bases and J lost 6; bases outside the gene matches: 3. CDR3 length: 12 amino acids. DNA of the CDR3: TGTGCCAGCACGACAGGGGAGGATACGCAGTATTTT. This gives the protein CASTTGEDTQYF.

This clonotype occurred a few times. J is TRBJ2-7 and V is TRBV2, with 13 bases aligning to TRBD2. The CDR3 runs to 16 residues. The germline gives CDR1 SNHLY, CDR2 FYNNEI. J lost 4 bases, V lost 6 bases, and 9 bases had no gene match. For the CDR3, the DNA is TGTGCCAGCAGAACAACTAGCGGGAGGGCCCTGTACGAGCAGTACTTC. Translating gives CASRTTSGRALYEQYF.

The rearrangement uses TRBV5-6 and TRBJ2-3; TRBD2 aligns across 8 bases. The junction had 5 bases not matched to a gene; V was cut back by 0 bases and J by 2 bases. Looked up from germline, CDR1 is SGHDT and CDR2 is YYEEEE. The CDR3 has 16 residues. Here the CDR3 DNA reads TGTGCCAGCAGCTTGGAGGTAGCGGGGTACACAGATACGCAGTATTTT. Translation gives CASSLEVAGYTDTQYF.

This clonotype was observed a handful of times. V usage is TRBV9 and J usage is TRBJ2-3, with TRBD2 as a possible D gene (5 bases). This CDR3 comprises 15 residues. Germline-derived CDR1 and CDR2 are SGDLS and YYNGEE. Trimming shortened V by 1 base and J by 5 bases, and 14 bases separated the two germline ends. The CDR3 is CASSVQPNGEDTQYF. The CDR3 DNA reads as TGTGCCAGCAGCGTACAACCGAACGGGGAAGATACGCAGTATTTT.

The rearrangement joins TRBV6-2 or TRBV6-3 to TRBJ2-1; 12 bases line up with TRBD2. The CDR3 runs to 15 residues. The germline V gene has CDR1 MNHEY and CDR2 SVGEGT. J lost 8 bases, V lost 5 bases, and 7 bases had no gene match. The CDR3 bases are TGTGCCAGCAGTACAAGGACTAGCGGGAACGATGAGCAGTTCTTC. Translating it yields CASSTRTSGNDEQFF.

V and J are TRBV6-2 or TRBV6-3 and TRBJ2-7; TRBD2 agrees at 8 bases. CDR3 length: 15 amino acids. The J segment lost 3 bases and the V segment lost 6 bases, leaving 10 bases of the junction unmatched. Germline V gene lookup returns CDR1 MNHEY and CDR2 SVGEGT. The CDR3 DNA reads as TGTGCCAGCAGGACTGGTTCCAGCGGGAGCTACGAGCAGTACTTC. Translated, it gives CASRTGSSGSYEQYF.

The chain employs TRBV20-1 and TRBJ1-3; D is unresolved. Germline CDR1 is DFQATT and CDR2 is SNEGSKA (reference sequence). The CDR3 loop spans 14 amino acids. V was cut by 6 bases and J by 0 bases, with 12 bases left in between. CDR3 residues: CSALLAYSGNTIYF. CDR3 DNA sequence: TGCAGTGCCCTACTTGCGTACTCTGGAAACACCATATATTTT.

V and J are TRBV29-1 and TRBJ2-5, with 10 bases identical to TRBD1. V shed 7 bases, J shed 5 bases, and the junction held 4 bases outside the gene matches. CDR3 length: 12 amino acids. CDR1 is SQVTM, CDR2 ANQGSEA, per germline. The CDR3 sequence is CSADRGGETQYF. The CDR3 DNA sequence: TGCAGCGCGGACAGGGGGGGGGAGACCCAGTACTTC.

This clonotype occurred a few times. The genes are TRBV11-2 and TRBJ2-3; D ambiguous. V was pared by 4 bases and J by 5 bases, with 10 bases between. This CDR3 is built from 13 residues. The V gene's germline CDR1 is SGHAT and CDR2 FQNNGV. CDR3: CASSSGPKDTQYF. CDR3 nucleotide sequence: TGTGCCAGCAGCTCCGGACCGAAAGATACGCAGTATTTT.

The chain joins TRBV5-1 to TRBJ2-7; D is possibly TRBD1 or TRBD2 (5 bases each). Trimming left V 5 bases short and J 6 bases short, with 12 bases between. CDR3 length: 12 residues. Germline V lookup: CDR1 SGHRS, CDR2 YFSETQ. CDR3: CASRAGRAEQYF. DNA of the CDR3: TGCGCCAGCAGGGCAGGGCGGGCCGAGCAGTACTTC.

This clonotype has only a few counts. This chain links TRBV20-1 with TRBJ1-1, with D perhaps TRBD1 (6 bases). CDR3 length: 12 residues. Germline lookup yields CDR1 DFQATT and CDR2 SNEGSKA (reference sequence). V shed 6 bases and J shed 3 bases, with 11 bases lying between them. CDR3 protein: CSAPGAHTEAFF. In DNA, the CDR3 is TGCAGTGCCCCAGGGGCCCACACTGAAGCTTTCTTT.

In its sample, this clonotype was seen a few times. This sequence joins TRBV2 and TRBJ1-1; D not resolved. Between the trimmed V and J ends, which lost 6 bases and 8 bases, there was a span of 16 bases. CDR1 and CDR2 (germline): SNHLY, FYNNEI. The CDR3 length is 13 residues. DNA of the CDR3: TGTGCCAGCAGATTATTAACTCGTGTAGAAGCTTTCTTT. Its protein is CASRLLTRVEAFF.

This clonotype was counted ten times or more. This chain connects TRBV20-1 to TRBJ1-2; TRBD1 might be the D (5 bases). V was trimmed by 7 bases and J by 8 bases, leaving 20 bases between them. CDR3 length: 13 amino acids. Germline loops: CDR1 DFQATT, CDR2 SNEGSKA (reference sequence). The CDR3 protein is CSVYYAGQGGYTF. The CDR3 nucleotides read TGCAGTGTCTATTACGCCGGGCAGGGAGGCTACACCTTC.

This clonotype was seen many times. This chain joins TRBV5-5 and TRBJ2-1; 11 bases align to TRBD2. Germline lookup yields CDR1 SGHKS and CDR2 YYEKEE (reference sequence). The CDR3 totals 15 residues. V trimming: 4 bases; J trimming: 3 bases; junction bases outside the gene matches: 3. CDR3 amino acids: CASSAGTSGYNEQFF. CDR3 nucleotides: TGTGCCAGCAGCGCCGGGACTAGCGGCTACAATGAGCAGTTCTTC.